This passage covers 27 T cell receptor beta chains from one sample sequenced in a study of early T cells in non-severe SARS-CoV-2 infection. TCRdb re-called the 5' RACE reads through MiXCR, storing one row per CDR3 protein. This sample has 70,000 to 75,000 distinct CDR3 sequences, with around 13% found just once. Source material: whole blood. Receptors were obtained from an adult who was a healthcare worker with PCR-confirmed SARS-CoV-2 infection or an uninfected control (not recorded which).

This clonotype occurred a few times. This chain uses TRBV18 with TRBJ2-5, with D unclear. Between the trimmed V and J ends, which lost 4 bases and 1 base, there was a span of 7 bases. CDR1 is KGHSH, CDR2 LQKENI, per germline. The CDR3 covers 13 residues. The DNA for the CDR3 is TGTGCCAGCTCACGCATTGGCCAAGAGACCCAGTACTTC. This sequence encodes CASSRIGQETQYF.

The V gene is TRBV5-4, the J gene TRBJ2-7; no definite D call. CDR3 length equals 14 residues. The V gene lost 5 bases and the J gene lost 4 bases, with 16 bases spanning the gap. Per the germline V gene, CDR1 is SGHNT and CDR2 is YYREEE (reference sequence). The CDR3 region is CASSWMGLPYEQYF. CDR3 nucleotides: TGTGCCAGCAGTTGGATGGGCCTTCCTTACGAGCAGTACTTC.

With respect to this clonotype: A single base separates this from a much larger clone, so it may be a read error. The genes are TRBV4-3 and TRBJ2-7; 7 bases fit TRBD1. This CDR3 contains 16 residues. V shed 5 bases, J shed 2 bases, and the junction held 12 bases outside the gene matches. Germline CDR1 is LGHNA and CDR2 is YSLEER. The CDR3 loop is CASSCSSGQGAYEQYF. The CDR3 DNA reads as TGCGCCAGCAGCTGCTCGTCGGGCCAGGGGGCCTACGAGCAGTACTTC.

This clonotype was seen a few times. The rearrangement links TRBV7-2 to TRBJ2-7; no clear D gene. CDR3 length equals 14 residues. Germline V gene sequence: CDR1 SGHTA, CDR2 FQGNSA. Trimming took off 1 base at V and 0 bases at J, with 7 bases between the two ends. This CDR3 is CASSLVVYSYEQYF. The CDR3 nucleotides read TGTGCCAGCAGCTTAGTCGTCTACTCCTACGAGCAGTACTTC.

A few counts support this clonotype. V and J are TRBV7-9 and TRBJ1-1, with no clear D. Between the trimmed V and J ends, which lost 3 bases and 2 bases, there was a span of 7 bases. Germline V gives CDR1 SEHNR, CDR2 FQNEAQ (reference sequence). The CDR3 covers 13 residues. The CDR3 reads CASSLSDNTEAFF. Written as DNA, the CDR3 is TGTGCCAGCAGCTTGTCGGACAACACTGAAGCTTTCTTT.

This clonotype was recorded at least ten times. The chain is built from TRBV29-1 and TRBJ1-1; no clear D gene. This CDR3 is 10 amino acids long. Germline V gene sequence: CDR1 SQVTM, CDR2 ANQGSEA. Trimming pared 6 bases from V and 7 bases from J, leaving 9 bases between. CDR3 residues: CSVTEYEAFF. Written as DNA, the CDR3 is TGCAGCGTAACAGAGTATGAAGCTTTCTTT.

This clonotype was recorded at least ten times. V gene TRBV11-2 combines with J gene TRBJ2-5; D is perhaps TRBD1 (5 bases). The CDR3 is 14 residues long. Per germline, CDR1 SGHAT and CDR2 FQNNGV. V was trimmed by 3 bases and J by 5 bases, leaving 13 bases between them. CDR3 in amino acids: CASSFGHQSETQYF. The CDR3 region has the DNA TGTGCCAGCAGCTTCGGACACCAGTCGGAGACCCAGTACTTC.

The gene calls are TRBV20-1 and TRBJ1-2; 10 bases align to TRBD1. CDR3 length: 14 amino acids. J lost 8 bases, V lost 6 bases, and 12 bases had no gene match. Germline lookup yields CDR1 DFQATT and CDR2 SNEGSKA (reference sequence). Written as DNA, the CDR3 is TGCAGTGCCTCCACTCTTGGGACAGGGGACGGCTACACCTTC. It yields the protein CSASTLGTGDGYTF.

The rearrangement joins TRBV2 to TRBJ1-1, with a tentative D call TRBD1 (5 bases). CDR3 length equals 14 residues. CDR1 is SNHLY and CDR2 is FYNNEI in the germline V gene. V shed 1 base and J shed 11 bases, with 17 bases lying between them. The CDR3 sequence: CASSEVSQGDKAFF. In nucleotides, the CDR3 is TGTGCCAGCAGTGAAGTATCTCAGGGAGATAAGGCTTTCTTT.

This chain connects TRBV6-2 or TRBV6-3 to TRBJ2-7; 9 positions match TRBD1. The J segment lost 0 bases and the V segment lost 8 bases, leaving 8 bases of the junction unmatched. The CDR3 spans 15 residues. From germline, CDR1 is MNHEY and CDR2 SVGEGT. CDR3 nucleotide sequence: TGTGCCAGCTTGATCGGACAGGGGATCTCCTACGAGCAGTACTTC. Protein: CASLIGQGISYEQYF.

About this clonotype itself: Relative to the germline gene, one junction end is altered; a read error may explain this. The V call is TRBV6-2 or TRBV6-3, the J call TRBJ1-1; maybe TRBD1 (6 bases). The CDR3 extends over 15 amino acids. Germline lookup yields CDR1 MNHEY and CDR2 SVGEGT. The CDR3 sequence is CASLSVGGAYTEVFF. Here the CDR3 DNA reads TGTGCCAGCTTATCTGTGGGGGGCGCTTACACTGAAGTTTTCTTT.

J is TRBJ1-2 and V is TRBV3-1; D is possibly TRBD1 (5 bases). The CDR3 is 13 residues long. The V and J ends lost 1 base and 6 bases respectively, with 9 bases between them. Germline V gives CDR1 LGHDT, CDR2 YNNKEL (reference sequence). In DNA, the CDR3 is TGTGCCAGCAGCCAAGCAAGGGGAGATGGCTACACCTTC. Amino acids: CASSQARGDGYTF.

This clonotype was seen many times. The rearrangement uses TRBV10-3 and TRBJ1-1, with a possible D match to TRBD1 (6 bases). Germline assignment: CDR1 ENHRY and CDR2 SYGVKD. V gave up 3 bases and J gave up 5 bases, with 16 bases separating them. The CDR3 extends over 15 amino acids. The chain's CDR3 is CAISDRGRMGTEAFF. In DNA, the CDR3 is TGTGCCATCAGTGATCGGGGGCGGATGGGGACTGAAGCTTTCTTT.

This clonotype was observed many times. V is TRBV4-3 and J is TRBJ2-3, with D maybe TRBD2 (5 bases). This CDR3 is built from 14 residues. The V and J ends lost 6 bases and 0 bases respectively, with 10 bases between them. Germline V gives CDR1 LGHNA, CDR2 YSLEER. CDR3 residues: CASRSGGSTDTQYF. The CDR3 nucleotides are TGCGCCAGCAGGTCGGGCGGGAGCACAGATACGCAGTATTTT.

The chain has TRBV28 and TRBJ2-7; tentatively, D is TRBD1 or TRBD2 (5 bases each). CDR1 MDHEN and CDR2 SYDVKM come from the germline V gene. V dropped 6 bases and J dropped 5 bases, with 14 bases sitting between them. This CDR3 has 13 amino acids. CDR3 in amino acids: CASSFPGRDEQYF. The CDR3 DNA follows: TGTGCCAGCAGCTTTCCGGGACGAGACGAGCAGTACTTC.

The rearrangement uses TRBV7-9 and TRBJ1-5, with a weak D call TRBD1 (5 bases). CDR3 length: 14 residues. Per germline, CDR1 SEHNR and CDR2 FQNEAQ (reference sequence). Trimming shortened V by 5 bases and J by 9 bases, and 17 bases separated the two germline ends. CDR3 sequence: CASSGDGVQGPQHF. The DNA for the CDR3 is TGTGCCAGCAGCGGGGACGGCGTGCAAGGGCCCCAGCATTTT. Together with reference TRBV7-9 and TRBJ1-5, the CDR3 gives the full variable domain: DTGVSQNPRHKITKRGQNVTFRCDPISEHNRLYWYRQTLGQGPEFLTYFQNEAQLEKSRLLSDRFSAERPKGSFSTLEIQRTEQGDSAMYLCASSGDGVQGPQHFGDGTRLSIL.

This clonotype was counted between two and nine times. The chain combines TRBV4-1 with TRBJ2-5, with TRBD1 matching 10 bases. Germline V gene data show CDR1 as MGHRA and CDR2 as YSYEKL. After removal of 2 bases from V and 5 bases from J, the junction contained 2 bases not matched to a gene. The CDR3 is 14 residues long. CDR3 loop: CASSQRQGAETQYF. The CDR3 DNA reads TGCGCCAGCAGCCAACGACAGGGGGCTGAGACCCAGTACTTC.

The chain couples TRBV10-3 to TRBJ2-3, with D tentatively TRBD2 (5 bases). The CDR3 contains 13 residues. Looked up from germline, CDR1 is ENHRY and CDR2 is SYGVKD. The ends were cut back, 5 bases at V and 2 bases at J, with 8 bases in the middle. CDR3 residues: CAISPRDTDTQYF. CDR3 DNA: TGTGCCATCAGTCCCCGGGACACAGATACGCAGTATTTT.

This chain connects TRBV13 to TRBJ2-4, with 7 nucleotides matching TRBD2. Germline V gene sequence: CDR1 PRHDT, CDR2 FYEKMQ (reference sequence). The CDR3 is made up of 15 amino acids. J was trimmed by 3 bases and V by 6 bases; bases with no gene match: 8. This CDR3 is CASSPSGAGKNIQYF. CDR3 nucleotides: TGTGCCAGCAGTCCCAGCGGGGCAGGCAAAAACATTCAGTACTTC.

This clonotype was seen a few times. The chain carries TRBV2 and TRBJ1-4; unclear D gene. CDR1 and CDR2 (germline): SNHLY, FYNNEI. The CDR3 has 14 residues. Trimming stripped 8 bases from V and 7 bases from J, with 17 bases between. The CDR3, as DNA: TGTGCCAGCTCGGCGATGCGGAACGGTGAAAAACTGTTTTTT. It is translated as CASSAMRNGEKLFF.

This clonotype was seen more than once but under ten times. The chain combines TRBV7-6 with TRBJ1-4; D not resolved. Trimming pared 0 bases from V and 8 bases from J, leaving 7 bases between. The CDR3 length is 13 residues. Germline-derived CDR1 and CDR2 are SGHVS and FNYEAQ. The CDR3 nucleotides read TGTGCCAGCAGCTTAGCGCAAAGGGAAAAACTGTTTTTT. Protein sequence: CASSLAQREKLFF.

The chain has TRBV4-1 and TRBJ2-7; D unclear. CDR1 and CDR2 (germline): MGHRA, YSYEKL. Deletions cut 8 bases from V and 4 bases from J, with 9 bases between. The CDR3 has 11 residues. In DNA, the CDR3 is TGCGCCAGCGGGGATTTGTACGAGCAGTACTTC. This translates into CASGDLYEQYF.

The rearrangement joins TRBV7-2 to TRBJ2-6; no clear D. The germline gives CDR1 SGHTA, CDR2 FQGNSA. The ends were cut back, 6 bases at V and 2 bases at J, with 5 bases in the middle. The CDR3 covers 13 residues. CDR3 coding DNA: TGTGCCAGCAGGGAAACTGGGGCCAACGTCCTGACTTTC. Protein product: CASRETGANVLTF. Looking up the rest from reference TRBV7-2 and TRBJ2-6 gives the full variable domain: GAGVSQSPSNKVTEKGKDVELRCDPISGHTALYWYRQSLGQGLEFLIYFQGNSAPDKSGLPSDRFSAERTGGSVSTLTIQRTQQEDSAVYLCASRETGANVLTFGAGSRLTVL.

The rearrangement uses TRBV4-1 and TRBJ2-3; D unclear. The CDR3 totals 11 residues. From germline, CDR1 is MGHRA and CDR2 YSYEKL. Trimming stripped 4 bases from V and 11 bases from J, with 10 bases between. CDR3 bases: TGCGCCAGCAGCCGGTTAGGGATGCAGTATTTT. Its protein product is CASSRLGMQYF.

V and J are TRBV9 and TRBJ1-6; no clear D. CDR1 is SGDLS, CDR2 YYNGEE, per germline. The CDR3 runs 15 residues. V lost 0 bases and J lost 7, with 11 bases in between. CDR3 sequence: CASSVERGRNSPLHF. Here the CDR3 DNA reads TGTGCCAGCAGCGTAGAACGGGGAAGAAATTCACCCCTCCACTTT.

CDR3 coding DNA: TGCGCCAGCAGCTTGGGTTTAGTCGGCGAGCAGTACTTC. This translates into CASSLGLVGEQYF. V and J are TRBV5-1 and TRBJ2-7; no clear D gene. Germline CDR1 and CDR2: SGHRS and YFSETQ. V lost 0 bases, J lost 6 bases, and 10 bases lay in between. The CDR3 is 13 amino acids.

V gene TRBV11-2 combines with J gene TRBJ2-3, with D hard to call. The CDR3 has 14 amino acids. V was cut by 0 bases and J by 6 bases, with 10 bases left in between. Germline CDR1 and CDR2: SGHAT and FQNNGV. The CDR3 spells CASSLDLLGDTQYF. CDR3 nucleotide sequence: TGTGCCAGCAGCTTAGATTTATTGGGGGATACGCAGTATTTT.